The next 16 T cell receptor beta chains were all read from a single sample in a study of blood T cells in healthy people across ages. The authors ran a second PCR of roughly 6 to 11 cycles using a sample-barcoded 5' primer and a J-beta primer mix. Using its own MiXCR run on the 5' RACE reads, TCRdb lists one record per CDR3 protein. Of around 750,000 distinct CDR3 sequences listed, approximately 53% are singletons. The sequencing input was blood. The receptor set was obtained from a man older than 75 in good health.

In DNA form, the CDR3 reads TGTGCCAGTGGATATGGGAACACTGAAGCTTTCTTT. Its protein product is CASGYGNTEAFF. The chain joins TRBV12-3 or TRBV12-4 to TRBJ1-1; D is undetermined. CDR3 size: 12 residues. With 9 bases removed from V and 1 base from J, the gap between germline ends came to 9 bases.

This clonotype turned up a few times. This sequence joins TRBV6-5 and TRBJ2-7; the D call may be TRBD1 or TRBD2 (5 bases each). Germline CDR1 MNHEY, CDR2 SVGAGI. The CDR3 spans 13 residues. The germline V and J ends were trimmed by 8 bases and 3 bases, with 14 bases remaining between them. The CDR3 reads CASRGRSLYEQYF. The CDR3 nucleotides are TGTGCCAGCCGGGGCAGGAGCCTCTACGAGCAGTACTTC.

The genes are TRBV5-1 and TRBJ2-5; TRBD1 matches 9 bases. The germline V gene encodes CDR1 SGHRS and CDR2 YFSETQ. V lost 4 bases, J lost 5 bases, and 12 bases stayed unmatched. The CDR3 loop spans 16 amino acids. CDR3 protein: CASSPETGGGGETQYF. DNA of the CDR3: TGCGCCAGCAGCCCGGAAACAGGGGGCGGTGGGGAGACCCAGTACTTC.

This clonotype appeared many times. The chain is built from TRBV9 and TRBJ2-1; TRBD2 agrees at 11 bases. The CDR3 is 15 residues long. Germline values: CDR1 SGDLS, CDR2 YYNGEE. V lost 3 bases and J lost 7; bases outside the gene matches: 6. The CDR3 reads CASSAGLADGNEQFF. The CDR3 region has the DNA TGTGCCAGCAGCGCGGGACTAGCGGACGGGAATGAGCAGTTCTTC.

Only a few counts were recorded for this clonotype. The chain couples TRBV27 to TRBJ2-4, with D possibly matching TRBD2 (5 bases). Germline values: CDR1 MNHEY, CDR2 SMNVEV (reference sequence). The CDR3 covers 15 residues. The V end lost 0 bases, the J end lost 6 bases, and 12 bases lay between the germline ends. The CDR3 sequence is CASSLSAEGPNIQYF. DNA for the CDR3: TGTGCCAGCAGTTTATCGGCTGAGGGTCCAAACATTCAGTACTTC.

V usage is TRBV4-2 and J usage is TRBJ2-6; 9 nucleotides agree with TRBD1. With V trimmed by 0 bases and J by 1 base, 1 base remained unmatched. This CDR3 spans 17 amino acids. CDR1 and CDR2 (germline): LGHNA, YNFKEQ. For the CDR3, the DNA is TGTGCCAGCAGCCAAGAGGGACAGGGATCTGGGGCCAACGTCCTGACTTTC. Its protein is CASSQEGQGSGANVLTF.

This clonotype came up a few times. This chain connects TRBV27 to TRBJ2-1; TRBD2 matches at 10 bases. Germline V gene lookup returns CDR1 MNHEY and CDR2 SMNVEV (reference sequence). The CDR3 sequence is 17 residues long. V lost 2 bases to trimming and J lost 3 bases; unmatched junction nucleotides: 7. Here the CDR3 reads CASSLRLAGVGYNEQFF. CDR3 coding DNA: TGTGCCAGCAGTTTACGGCTAGCGGGAGTAGGCTACAATGAGCAGTTCTTC.

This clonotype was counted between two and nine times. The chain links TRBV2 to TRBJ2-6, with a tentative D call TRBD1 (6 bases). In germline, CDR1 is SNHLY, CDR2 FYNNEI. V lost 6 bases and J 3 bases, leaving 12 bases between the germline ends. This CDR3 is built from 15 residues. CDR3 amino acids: CASSQQGVGANVLTF. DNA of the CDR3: TGTGCCAGCAGCCAACAGGGCGTTGGGGCCAACGTCCTGACTTTC. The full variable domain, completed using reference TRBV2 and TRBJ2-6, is EPEVTQTPSHQVTQMGQEVILRCVPISNHLYFYWYRQILGQKVEFLVSFYNNEISEKSEIFDDQFSVERPDGSNFTLKIRSTKLEDSAMYFCASSQQGVGANVLTFGAGSRLTVL.

The CDR3 reads CASSQAEAGARGGYTF. The CDR3 DNA is TGTGCCAGCAGCCAAGCCGAGGCGGGGGCGCGAGGTGGCTACACCTTC. This chain uses TRBV3-1 with TRBJ1-2, with D tentatively TRBD1 (6 bases). The germline CDR1 and CDR2 sequences are LGHDT and YNNKEL (reference sequence). V gave up 1 base and J gave up 7 bases, with 19 bases separating them. The length of the CDR3 is 16 residues.

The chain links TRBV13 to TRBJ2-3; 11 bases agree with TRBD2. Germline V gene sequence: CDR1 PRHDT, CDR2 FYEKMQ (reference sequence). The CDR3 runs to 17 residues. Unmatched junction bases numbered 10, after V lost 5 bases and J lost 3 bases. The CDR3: CASSTLTGTSGTDTQYF. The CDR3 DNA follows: TGTGCCAGCAGCACCTTAACCGGGACTAGCGGTACAGATACGCAGTATTTT. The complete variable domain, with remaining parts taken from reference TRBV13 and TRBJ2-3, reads AAGVIQSPRHLIKEKRETATLKCYPIPRHDTVYWYQQGPGQDPQFLISFYEKMQSDKGSIPDRFSAQQFSDYHSELNMSSLELGDSALYFCASSTLTGTSGTDTQYFGPGTRLTVL.

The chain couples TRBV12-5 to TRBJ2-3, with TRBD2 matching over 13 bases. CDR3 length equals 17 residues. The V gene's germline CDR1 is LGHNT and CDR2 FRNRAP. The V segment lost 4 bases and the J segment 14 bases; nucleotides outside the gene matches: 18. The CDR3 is CASGSLGTSGEHRDAYF. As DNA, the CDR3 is TGTGCTAGTGGTTCCCTTGGGACTAGCGGGGAACACAGAGACGCGTATTTT. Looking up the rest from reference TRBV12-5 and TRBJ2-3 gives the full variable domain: DARVTQTPRHKVTEMGQEVTMRCQPILGHNTVFWYRQTMMQGLELLAYFRNRAPLDDSGMPKDRFSAEMPDATLATLKIQPSEPRDSAVYFCASGSLGTSGEHRDAYFGPGTRLTVL.

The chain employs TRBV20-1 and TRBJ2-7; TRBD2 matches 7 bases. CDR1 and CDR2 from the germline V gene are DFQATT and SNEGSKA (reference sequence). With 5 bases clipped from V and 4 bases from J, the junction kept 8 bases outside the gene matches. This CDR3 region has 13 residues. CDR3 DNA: TGCAGTGCTGCTAGCGGTGGCGGGTACGAGCAGTACTTC. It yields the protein CSAASGGGYEQYF.

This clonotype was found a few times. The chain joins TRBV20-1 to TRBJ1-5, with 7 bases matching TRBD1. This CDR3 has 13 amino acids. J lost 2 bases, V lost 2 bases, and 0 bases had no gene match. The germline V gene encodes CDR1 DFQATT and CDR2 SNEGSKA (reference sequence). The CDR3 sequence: CSARTGGNQPQHF. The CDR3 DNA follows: TGCAGTGCTAGAACAGGGGGCAATCAGCCCCAGCATTTT.

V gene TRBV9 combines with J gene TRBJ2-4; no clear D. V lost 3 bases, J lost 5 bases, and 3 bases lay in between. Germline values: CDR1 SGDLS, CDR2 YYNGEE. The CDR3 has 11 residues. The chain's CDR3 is CASSDQNIQYF. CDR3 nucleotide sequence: TGTGCCAGCAGCGACCAAAACATTCAGTACTTC.

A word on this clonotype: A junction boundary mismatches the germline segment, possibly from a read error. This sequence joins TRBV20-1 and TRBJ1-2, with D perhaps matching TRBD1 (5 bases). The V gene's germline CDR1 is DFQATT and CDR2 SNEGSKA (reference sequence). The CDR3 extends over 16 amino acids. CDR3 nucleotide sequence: TGCAGTGCTAGGCCCAGGGACGCCCATATTAACTATGGCTACGCCTTC. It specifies CSARPRDAHINYGYAF.

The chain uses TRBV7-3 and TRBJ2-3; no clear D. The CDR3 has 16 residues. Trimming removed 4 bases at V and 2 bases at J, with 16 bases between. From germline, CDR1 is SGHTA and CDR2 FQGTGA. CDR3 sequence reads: CASSSNPGPNTDTQYF. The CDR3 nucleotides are TGTGCCAGCAGCTCGAATCCGGGCCCCAACACAGATACGCAGTATTTT. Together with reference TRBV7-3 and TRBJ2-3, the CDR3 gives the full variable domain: GAGVSQTPSNKVTEKGKYVELRCDPISGHTALYWYRQSLGQGPEFLIYFQGTGAADDSGLPNDRFFAVRPEGSVSTLKIQRTERGDSAVYLCASSSNPGPNTDTQYFGPGTRLTVL.